This TCR beta chain was captured by sequencing in a study of shared clonotypes between healthy human individuals. Study findings and constraints: Shared clonotypes: 4.5% to 5% naive CD4, roughly 3.8% naive CD8, roughly 2.4% memory CD4, about 0.4% memory CD8. Relative to their counterparts shared across all four donors, non-shared clonotypes exhibited diminished generation probabilities.

An even split of each subset's genomic DNA across several immunoSEQ plates was performed. The input for sorted-subset replicate PCRs was 200 ng DNA, 25,000 to 35,000 T cell genomes. Using immunoSEQ multiplex PCR, the repertoire was profiled, and TCRdb retains in-frame clones only, with some absent. The sample gives approximately 340,000 clones, around 67% of which show up once; around a tenth is in the top ten. A note on this clone: Antigen: not known.

The CDR3 is 15 amino acids. V lost 8 bases to trimming and J lost 0 bases, with 16 bases between them. The germline gives CDR1 MNHEY, CDR2 SMNVEV (reference sequence). V is TRBV27 and J is TRBJ2-5; D perhaps matches TRBD2 (6 bases). The specimen was memory CD4+ T cells sorted from blood. Subset indicated: CD45RA-negative fraction. The receptor's source is a man aged 30 to 39 in good health. CDR3 nucleotide sequence: TGTGCCAGCCGTCCGACTAGACGCTACCAAGAGACCCAGTACTTC. Encoded protein: CASRPTRRYQETQYF.